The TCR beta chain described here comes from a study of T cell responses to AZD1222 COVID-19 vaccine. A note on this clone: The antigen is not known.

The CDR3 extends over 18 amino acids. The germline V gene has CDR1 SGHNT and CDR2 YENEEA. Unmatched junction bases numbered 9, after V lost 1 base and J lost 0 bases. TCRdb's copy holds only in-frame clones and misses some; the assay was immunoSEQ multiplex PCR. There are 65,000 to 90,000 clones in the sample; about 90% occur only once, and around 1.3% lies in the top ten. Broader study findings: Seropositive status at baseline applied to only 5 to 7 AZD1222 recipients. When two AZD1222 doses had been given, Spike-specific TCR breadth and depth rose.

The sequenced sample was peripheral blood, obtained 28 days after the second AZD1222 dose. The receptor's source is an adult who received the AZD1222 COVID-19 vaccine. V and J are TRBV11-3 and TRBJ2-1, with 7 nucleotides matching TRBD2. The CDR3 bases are TGTGCCAGCAGCTTAGGTCCCGGCGGGGGAGCCTCCTACAATGAGCAGTTCTTC. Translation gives CASSLGPGGGASYNEQFF.